This TCR beta chain appears in the sequencing data of a study of shared clonotypes between healthy human individuals. Germline CDR1 DFQATT, CDR2 SNEGSKA (reference sequence). The CDR3 sequence is 10 residues long. Trimming cost V 0 bases and J 7 bases, with 3 bases left between them. About this clone: Its antigen remains unidentified.

Study-wide points: Memory subsets generally showed smaller estimated richness than naive subsets did.

The repertoire was sequenced with immunoSEQ multiplex PCR; TCRdb's copy has only in-frame clones and lacks some. The sample comprises over 850,000 clones, about 80% of which are singletons, and roughly 0.61% rests with the top ten. The chain combines TRBV20-1 with TRBJ1-1; D call uncertain. The sequenced sample was memory CD4+ T cells from PBMCs. This sample's subset: CD45RA-negative fraction. This receptor was identified in a young man in good health. Some clones in this sample may be carry-over from other donors' samples. The CDR3 loop is CSARDDEAFF. The DNA for the CDR3 is TGCAGTGCTAGAGATGATGAAGCTTTCTTT.